These T cell receptor beta chains were read from a single sample in a study of blood T cell repertoires in COVID-19. Generated by immunoSEQ multiplex PCR, the TCRdb table keeps only in-frame clones and is missing some. Of roughly 180,000 clones listed, under 85% were seen once; the top ten hold approximately 7%. The material sequenced was peripheral blood. These receptors were obtained from a human donor in a cohort sampled during active COVID-19. Each CDR3 is given with its conserved first and last residue. D genes are given only for firm matches. Some rows mark clone size as missing; the rest say once, few, many or name a class of expanded clone.

>.|TRBJ2-7|.|TRBV2
CASSEAPVPYEQYF
TGTGCCAGCAGTGAAGCCCCCGTCCCCTACGAGCAGTACTTC
>.|TRBJ1-5|.|TRBV19
CASSIVQVVNQPQHF
TGTGCCAGTAGTATAGTTCAGGTGGTCAATCAGCCCCAGCATTTT
>.|TRBJ2-7|.|TRBV29-1
CSVGRGPYEQYF
TGCAGCGTTGGGAGGGGCCCCTACGAGCAGTACTTC
>.|TRBJ1-1|once|TRBV5-4
CASSVGRRLNTEAFF
TGTGCCAGCAGCGTGGGACGGAGGTTGAACACTGAAGCTTTCTTT
>.|TRBJ1-5|.|TRBV3-1/TRBV3-2
CASSQPGGSSNQPQHF
TGTGCCAGCAGCCAACCGGGGGGGTCGAGCAATCAGCCCCAGCATTTT
>.|TRBJ1-2|.|TRBV6-5
CASLGGGEGGYTF
TGTGCCAGCCTCGGCGGAGGGGAGGGTGGCTACACCTTC
>TRBD2|TRBJ2-7|.|TRBV11-2
CASSLDPGGHHEQYF
TGTGCCAGCAGCTTAGATCCGGGGGGGCACCACGAGCAGTACTTC
>TRBD1|TRBJ1-2|.|TRBV5-1
CASSILPRDRGQGTHGYTF
TGCGCCAGCAGCATTCTCCCCCGGGACAGGGGGCAGGGGACTCATGGCTACACCTTC
>TRBD1|TRBJ2-7|.|TRBV6-5
CASSYSIGTDVYEQYF
TGTGCCAGCAGTTACTCGATAGGGACAGACGTTTACGAGCAGTACTTC
>.|TRBJ2-7|.|TRBV9
CASSVQAQAEQYF
TGTGCCAGCAGCGTACAGGCTCAGGCAGAGCAGTACTTC
>TRBD1|TRBJ2-5|.|TRBV7-6
CASSSGTGPKETQYF
TGTGCCAGCAGTTCCGGGACAGGGCCAAAAGAGACCCAGTACTTC
>.|TRBJ2-7|.|TRBV2
CASSGQSYEQYF
TGTGCCAGCAGTGGACAGTCCTACGAGCAGTACTTC
>TRBD1|TRBJ2-1|.|TRBV5-5
CASSLVWDRGDRPQFF
TGTGCCAGCAGCTTGGTATGGGACAGGGGGGATCGGCCGCAGTTCTTC
>TRBD1|TRBJ2-7|.|TRBV29-1
CSATTGVTYEQYF
TGCAGCGCAACGACAGGGGTAACCTACGAGCAGTACTTC
>.|TRBJ2-1|.|TRBV27
CASSNLANSQWEQFF
TGTGCCAGCAGTAACCTAGCGAACTCACAATGGGAGCAGTTCTTC
>.|TRBJ2-1|.|TRBV21-1
CASSKIDRENEQFF
TGTGCCAGCAGCAAGATAGACAGGGAAAATGAGCAGTTCTTC
>.|TRBJ2-2|.|TRBV3-1/TRBV3-2
CASSQDGGLTGELFF
TGTGCCAGCAGCCAAGACGGGGGACTCACCGGGGAGCTGTTTTTT
>.|TRBJ1-2|once|TRBV19
CASSPGLSYGYTF
TGTGCCAGTAGTCCGGGACTCTCCTATGGCTACACCTTC
>TRBD1|TRBJ2-4|.|TRBV3-1/TRBV3-2
CASSQAGGNIQYF
TGTGCCAGCAGCCAGGCAGGGGGCAACATTCAGTACTTC
>.|TRBJ1-6|.|TRBV6-1
CASSELRVDNSPLHF
TGTGCCAGCAGTGAACTCAGGGTAGATAATTCACCCCTCCACTTT
>TRBD2|TRBJ2-1|.|TRBV7-9
CASSLKGGGGPYNEQFF
TGTGCCAGCAGCTTAAAGGGCGGCGGGGGGCCGTACAATGAGCAGTTCTTC
>TRBD1|TRBJ1-6|.|TRBV3-1/TRBV3-2
CASSAGQSPVNSPLHF
TGTGCCAGCAGCGCGGGACAGTCCCCGGTTAATTCACCCCTCCACTTT
>.|TRBJ2-5|.|TRBV5-4
CASKGLQETQYF
TGTGCCAGCAAGGGACTGCAAGAGACCCAGTACTTC
>.|TRBJ2-2|.|TRBV5-1
CASSLALTGELFF
TGCGCCAGCAGCTTGGCCCTAACCGGGGAGCTGTTTTTT
>TRBD1|TRBJ1-5|.|TRBV5-1
CASRRTGDSNQPQHF
TGCGCCAGCAGACGGACAGGGGATAGCAATCAGCCCCAGCATTTT
>.|TRBJ1-6|.|TRBV3-1/TRBV3-2
CASSQLVQGDSPLHF
TGTGCCAGCAGCCAACTGGTACAGGGTGATTCACCCCTCCACTTT
>.|TRBJ1-1|.|TRBV7-3
CASSLLGVTEAFF
TGTGCCAGCAGCTTGCTGGGAGTCACTGAAGCTTTCTTT
>.|TRBJ2-7|.|TRBV29-1
CSAAPGRGEQYF
TGCAGCGCCGCCCCCGGGCGCGGGGAGCAGTACTTC
>.|TRBJ1-6|.|TRBV27
CASSFPNSPLHF
TGTGCCAGCAGTTTCCCAAATTCACCCCTCCACTTT
>.|TRBJ2-1|.|TRBV4-1
CASSQVRADEQFF
TGCGCCAGCAGCCAAGTGAGGGCTGATGAGCAGTTCTTC
>.|TRBJ2-7|.|TRBV5-1
CASSPVGGASYEQYF
TGCGCCAGCAGCCCTGTAGGGGGGGCTTCCTACGAGCAGTACTTC
>TRBD2|TRBJ2-7|.|TRBV4-1
CASSQEKSSGGYEQYF
TGCGCCAGCAGCCAAGAAAAGTCTAGCGGGGGCTACGAGCAGTACTTC
>.|TRBJ1-5|.|TRBV2
CASSDGGFNQPQHF
TGTGCCAGCAGTGATGGAGGCTTCAATCAGCCCCAGCATTTT
>.|TRBJ1-5|.|TRBV10-3
CAIGQYLGPQHF
TGTGCCATCGGACAGTACCTTGGGCCCCAGCATTTT
>TRBD1|TRBJ1-2|.|TRBV5-6
CASSPSQGAGYGYTF
TGTGCCAGCAGCCCGTCACAGGGGGCAGGGTATGGCTACACCTTC
>.|TRBJ2-1|.|TRBV11-1
CASSLSGGSYNEQFF
TGTGCCAGCAGCTTATCCGGGGGCTCCTACAATGAGCAGTTCTTC
>.|TRBJ1-5|.|TRBV19
CASSTYRALRDQPQHF
TGTGCCAGTAGTACGTACAGGGCACTCCGAGATCAGCCCCAGCATTTT
>.|TRBJ2-2|.|TRBV4-1
CASSQAENTGELFF
TGCGCCAGCAGCCAAGCAGAAAACACCGGGGAGCTGTTTTTT
>.|TRBJ2-7|.|TRBV6-6
CASSQHQQGTYEQYF
TGTGCCAGCAGTCAACACCAGCAGGGAACGTACGAGCAGTACTTC
>.|TRBJ2-1|.|TRBV6-6
CASGPNSYNEQFF
TGTGCCAGCGGGCCGAACTCCTACAATGAGCAGTTCTTC
>.|TRBJ1-6|.|TRBV7-3
CASSLGARSPLHF
TGTGCCAGCAGCTTGGGGGCGAGGTCACCCCTCCACTTT